This T cell receptor (beta chain) is from a study of T cell responses to AZD1222 COVID-19 vaccine. General observations from the study: Vaccination with two AZD1222 doses was followed by a rise in Spike-specific TCR breadth and depth. The number of AZD1222 recipients seropositive at baseline was only 6 or 7.

V was pared by 5 bases and J by 1 base, with 5 bases between. The CDR3 spans 12 residues. Germline values: CDR1 SGHTA, CDR2 FQGTGA. Clones were read by immunoSEQ multiplex PCR, and TCRdb kept only the in-frame ones, dropping some. The data show roughly 99,000 clones, under 95% seen once. On this clone: Its specificity is unknown.

This clonotype was obtained from an adult in good health. The V and J genes are TRBV7-3 and TRBJ1-1; no reliable D call. The sample consisted of peripheral blood, taken on day 0 of AZD1222 vaccination. The CDR3 loop is CASSGANTEAFF. The CDR3 nucleotides are TGTGCCAGCAGCGGCGCGAACACTGAAGCTTTCTTT.